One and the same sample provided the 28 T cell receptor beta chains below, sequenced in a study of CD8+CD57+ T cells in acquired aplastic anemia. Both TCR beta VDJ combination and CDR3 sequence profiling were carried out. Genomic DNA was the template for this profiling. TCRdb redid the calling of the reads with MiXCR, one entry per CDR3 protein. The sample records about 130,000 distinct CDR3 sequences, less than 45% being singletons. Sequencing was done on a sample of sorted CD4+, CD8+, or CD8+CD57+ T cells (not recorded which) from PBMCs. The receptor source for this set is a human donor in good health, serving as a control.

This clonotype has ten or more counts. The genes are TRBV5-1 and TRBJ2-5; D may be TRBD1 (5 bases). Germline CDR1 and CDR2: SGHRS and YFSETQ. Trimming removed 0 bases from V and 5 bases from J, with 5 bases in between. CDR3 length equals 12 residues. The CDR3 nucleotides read TGCGCCAGCAGCTTGGACAGGGAGACCCAGTACTTC. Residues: CASSLDRETQYF.

The CDR3 bases are TGTGCCAGCAGCTTAGCTGGGACTAGCGAGCAGTACTTC. Protein sequence: CASSLAGTSEQYF. This chain connects TRBV11-2 to TRBJ2-7; 8 nucleotides match TRBD2. This CDR3 is built from 13 residues. CDR1 and CDR2 from the germline V gene are SGHAT and FQNNGV. Trimming at V came to 1 base and at J to 6 bases, leaving 2 bases not matched to a gene.

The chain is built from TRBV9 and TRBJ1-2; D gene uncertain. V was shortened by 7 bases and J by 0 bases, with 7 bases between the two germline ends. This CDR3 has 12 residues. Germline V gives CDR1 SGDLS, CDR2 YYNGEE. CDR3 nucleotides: TGTGCCAGCCTCCGAGCTAACTATGGCTACACCTTC. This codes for CASLRANYGYTF.

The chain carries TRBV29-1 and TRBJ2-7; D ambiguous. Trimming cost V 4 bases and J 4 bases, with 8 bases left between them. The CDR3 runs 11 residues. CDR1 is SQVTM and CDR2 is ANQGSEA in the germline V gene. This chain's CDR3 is CSVVLRYEQYF. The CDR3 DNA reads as TGCAGCGTTGTTTTAAGGTACGAGCAGTACTTC.

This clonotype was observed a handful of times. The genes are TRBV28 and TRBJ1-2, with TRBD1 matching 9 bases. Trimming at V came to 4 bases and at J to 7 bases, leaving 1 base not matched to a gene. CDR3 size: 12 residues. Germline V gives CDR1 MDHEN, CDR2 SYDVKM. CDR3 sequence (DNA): TGTGCCAGCAGTTCGGACAGGGGTGGCTACACCTTC. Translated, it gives CASSSDRGGYTF.

Here the CDR3 reads CASSTRTSGETQYF. The CDR3, as DNA: TGTGCCAGCAGCACTCGGACTAGCGGCGAGACCCAGTACTTC. The chain uses TRBV7-2 and TRBJ2-5; 10 bases line up with TRBD2. The CDR3 runs to 14 residues. V lost 5 bases and J lost 5; bases outside the gene matches: 5. Germline V gene lookup returns CDR1 SGHTA and CDR2 FQGNSA.

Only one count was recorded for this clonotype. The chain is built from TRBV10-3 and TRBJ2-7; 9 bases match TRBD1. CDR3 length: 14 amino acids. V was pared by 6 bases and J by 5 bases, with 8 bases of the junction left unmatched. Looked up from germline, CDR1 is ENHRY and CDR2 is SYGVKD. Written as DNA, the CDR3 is TGTGCCATCAGCTTTAACAGGGGGCGCGACGAGCAGTACTTC. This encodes CAISFNRGRDEQYF.

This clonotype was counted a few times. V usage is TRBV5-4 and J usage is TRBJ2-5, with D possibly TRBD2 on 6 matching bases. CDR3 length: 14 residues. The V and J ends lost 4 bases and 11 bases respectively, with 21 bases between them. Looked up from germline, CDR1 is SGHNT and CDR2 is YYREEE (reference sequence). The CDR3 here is CASSPVEGASSQYF. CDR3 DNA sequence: TGTGCCAGCAGCCCCGTGGAGGGCGCGTCTTCACAGTACTTC. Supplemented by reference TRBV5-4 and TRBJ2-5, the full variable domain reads ETGVTQSPTHLIKTRGQQVTLRCSSQSGHNTVSWYQQALGQGPQFIFQYYREEENGRGNFPPRFSGLQFPNYSSELNVNALELDDSALYLCASSPVEGASSQYFGPGTRLLVL.

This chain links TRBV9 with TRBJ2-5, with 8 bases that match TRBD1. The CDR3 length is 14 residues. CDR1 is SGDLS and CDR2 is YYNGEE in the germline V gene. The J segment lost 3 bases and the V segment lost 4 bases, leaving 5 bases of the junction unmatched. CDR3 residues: CASSLMTGEETQYF. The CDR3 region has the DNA TGTGCCAGCAGCTTGATGACAGGGGAAGAGACCCAGTACTTC. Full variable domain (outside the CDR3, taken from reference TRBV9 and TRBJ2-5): DSGVTQTPKHLITATGQRVTLRCSPRSGDLSVYWYQQSLDQGLQFLIQYYNGEERAKGNILERFSAQQFPDLHSELNLSSLELGDSALYFCASSLMTGEETQYFGPGTRLLVL.

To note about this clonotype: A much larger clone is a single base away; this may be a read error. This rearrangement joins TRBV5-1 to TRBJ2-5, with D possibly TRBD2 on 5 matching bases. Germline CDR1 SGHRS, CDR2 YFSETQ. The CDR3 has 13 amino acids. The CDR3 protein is CASSPRREETQCF. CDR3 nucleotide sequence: TGCGCCAGCAGCCCACGTCGGGAAGAGACCCAGTGCTTC. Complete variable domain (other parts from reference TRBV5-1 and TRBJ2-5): KAGVTQTPRYLIKTRGQQVTLSCSPISGHRSVSWYQQTPGQGLQFLFEYFSETQRNKGNFPGRFSGRQFSNSRSEMNVSTLELGDSALYLCASSPRREETQCFGPGTRLLVL.

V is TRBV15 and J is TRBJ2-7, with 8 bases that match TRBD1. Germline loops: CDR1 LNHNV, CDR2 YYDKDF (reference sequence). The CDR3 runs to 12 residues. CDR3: CATPDRAYEQYF. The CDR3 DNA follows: TGTGCAACCCCGGACAGGGCCTACGAGCAGTACTTC.

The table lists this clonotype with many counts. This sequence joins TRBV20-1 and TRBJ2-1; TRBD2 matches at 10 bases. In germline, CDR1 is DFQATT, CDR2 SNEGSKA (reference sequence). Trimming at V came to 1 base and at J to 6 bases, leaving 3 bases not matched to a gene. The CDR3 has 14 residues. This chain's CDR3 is CSARGLAGRNEQFF. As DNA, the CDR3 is TGCAGTGCTAGAGGACTAGCGGGCCGCAATGAGCAGTTCTTC.

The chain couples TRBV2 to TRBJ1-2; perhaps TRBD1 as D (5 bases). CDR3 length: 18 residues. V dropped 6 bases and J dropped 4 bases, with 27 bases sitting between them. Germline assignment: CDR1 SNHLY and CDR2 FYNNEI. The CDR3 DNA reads TGTGCCAGCAGGACTGGGTGGCAGGGCCCGGGGACTGGCTATGGCTACACCTTC. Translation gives CASRTGWQGPGTGYGYTF.

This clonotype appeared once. In DNA, the CDR3 is TGTGCCAGCAGCTCCCTACAGGGATACCAAGAGACCCAGTACTTC. Translation: CASSSLQGYQETQYF. The chain combines TRBV7-9 with TRBJ2-5; the D gene is possibly TRBD1 (6 bases). This CDR3 is 15 amino acids long. Per the germline V gene, CDR1 is SEHNR and CDR2 is FQNEAQ (reference sequence). The V end lost 4 bases, the J end lost 0 bases, and 12 bases lay between the germline ends.

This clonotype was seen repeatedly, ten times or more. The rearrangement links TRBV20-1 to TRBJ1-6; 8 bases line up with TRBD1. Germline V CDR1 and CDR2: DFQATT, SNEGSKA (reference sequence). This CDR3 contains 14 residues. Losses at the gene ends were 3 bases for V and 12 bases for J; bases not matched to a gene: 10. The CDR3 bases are TGCAGTGCTAGGATTACAGGGGGAGATGTACCCCTCCACTTT. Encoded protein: CSARITGGDVPLHF.

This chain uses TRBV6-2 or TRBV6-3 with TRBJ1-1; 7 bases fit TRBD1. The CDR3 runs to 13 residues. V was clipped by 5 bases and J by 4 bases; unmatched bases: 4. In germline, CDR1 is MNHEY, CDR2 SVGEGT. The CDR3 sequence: CASSTGQSTEAFF. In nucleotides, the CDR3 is TGTGCCAGCAGTACGGGACAGAGCACTGAAGCTTTCTTT.

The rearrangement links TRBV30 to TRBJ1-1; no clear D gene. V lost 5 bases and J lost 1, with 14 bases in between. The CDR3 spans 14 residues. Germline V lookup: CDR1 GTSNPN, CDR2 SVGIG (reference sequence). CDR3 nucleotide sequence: TGTGCCTGGGAATCTGACGGGAAGAACACTGAAGCTTTCTTT. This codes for CAWESDGKNTEAFF.

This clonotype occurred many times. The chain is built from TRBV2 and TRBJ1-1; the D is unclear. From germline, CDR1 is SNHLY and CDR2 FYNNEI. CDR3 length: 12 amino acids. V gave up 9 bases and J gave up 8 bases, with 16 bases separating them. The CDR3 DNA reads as TGTGCCAGTACTCAAGGGAGTTCGGAAGCTTTCTTT. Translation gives CASTQGSSEAFF.

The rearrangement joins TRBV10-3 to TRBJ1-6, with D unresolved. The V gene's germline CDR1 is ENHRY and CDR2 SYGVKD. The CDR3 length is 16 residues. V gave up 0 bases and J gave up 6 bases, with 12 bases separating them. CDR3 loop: CAISESPTRANSPLHF. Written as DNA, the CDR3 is TGTGCCATCAGTGAGTCCCCGACGCGCGCTAATTCACCCCTCCACTTT.

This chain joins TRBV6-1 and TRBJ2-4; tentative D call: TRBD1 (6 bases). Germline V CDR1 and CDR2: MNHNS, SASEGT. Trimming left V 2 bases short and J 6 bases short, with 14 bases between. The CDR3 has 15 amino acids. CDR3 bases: TGTGCCAGCAGTGAAAGCTCCAGGGGAAGAAACATTCAGTACTTC. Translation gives CASSESSRGRNIQYF.

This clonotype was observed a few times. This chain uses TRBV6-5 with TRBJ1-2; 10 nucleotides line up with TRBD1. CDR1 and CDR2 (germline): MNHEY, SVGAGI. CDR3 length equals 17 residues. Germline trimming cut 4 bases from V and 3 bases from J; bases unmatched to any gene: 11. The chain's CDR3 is CASSSGQGVGRYYGYTF. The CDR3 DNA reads TGTGCCAGCAGTTCCGGACAGGGGGTGGGGCGCTACTATGGCTACACCTTC.

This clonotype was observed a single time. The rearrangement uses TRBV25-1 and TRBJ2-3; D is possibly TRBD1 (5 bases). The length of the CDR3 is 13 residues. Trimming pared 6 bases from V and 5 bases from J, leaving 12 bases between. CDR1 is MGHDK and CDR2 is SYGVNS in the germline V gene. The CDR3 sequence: CASSVLGQDTQYF. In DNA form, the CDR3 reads TGTGCCAGCAGCGTATTGGGGCAAGATACGCAGTATTTT.

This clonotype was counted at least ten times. CDR3 sequence reads: CATRDRVSDEQFF. DNA for the CDR3: TGTGCCACCAGGGACAGGGTCTCAGATGAGCAGTTCTTC. The V call is TRBV24-1, the J call TRBJ2-1, with 8 nucleotides matching TRBD1. J lost 8 bases, V lost 7 bases, and 6 bases had no gene match. The CDR3 is 13 amino acids. Germline V gene lookup returns CDR1 KGHDR and CDR2 SFDVKD.

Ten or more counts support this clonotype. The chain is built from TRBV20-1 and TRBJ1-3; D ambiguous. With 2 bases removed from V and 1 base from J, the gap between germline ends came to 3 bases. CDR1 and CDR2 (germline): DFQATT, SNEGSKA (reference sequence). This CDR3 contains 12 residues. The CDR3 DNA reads TGCAGTGCTAGACAATCTGGAAACACCATATATTTT. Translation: CSARQSGNTIYF.

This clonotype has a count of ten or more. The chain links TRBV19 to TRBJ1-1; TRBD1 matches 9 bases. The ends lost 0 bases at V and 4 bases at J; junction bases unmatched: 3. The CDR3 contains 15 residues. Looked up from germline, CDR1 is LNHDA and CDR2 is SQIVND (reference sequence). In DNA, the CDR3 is TGTGCCAGTAGTATAGATTGGACAGGGGCCACTGAAGCTTTCTTT. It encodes CASSIDWTGATEAFF.

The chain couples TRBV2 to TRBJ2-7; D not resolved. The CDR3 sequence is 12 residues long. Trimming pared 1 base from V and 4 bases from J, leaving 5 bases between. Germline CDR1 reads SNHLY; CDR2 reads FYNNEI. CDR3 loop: CASSEGVYEQYF. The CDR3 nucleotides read TGTGCCAGCAGTGAAGGGGTTTACGAGCAGTACTTC.

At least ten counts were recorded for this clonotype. CDR3 sequence (DNA): TGTGCCAGCAGCCCTAACCCGGGACAGGATCATTCACCCCTCCACTTT. Protein product: CASSPNPGQDHSPLHF. The chain links TRBV5-5 to TRBJ1-6; TRBD1 matches 8 bases. Trimming removed 4 bases from V and 8 bases from J; junction bases left unmatched: 11. CDR1 and CDR2 from the germline V gene are SGHKS and YYEKEE (reference sequence). The CDR3 covers 16 residues.

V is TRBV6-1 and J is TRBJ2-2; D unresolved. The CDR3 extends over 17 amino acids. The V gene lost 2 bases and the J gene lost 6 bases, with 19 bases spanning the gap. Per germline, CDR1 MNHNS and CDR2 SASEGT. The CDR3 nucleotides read TGTGCCAGCAGTGAAAGAGACCCGGTAGTCTTCCCCGGGGAGCTGTTTTTT. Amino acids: CASSERDPVVFPGELFF.